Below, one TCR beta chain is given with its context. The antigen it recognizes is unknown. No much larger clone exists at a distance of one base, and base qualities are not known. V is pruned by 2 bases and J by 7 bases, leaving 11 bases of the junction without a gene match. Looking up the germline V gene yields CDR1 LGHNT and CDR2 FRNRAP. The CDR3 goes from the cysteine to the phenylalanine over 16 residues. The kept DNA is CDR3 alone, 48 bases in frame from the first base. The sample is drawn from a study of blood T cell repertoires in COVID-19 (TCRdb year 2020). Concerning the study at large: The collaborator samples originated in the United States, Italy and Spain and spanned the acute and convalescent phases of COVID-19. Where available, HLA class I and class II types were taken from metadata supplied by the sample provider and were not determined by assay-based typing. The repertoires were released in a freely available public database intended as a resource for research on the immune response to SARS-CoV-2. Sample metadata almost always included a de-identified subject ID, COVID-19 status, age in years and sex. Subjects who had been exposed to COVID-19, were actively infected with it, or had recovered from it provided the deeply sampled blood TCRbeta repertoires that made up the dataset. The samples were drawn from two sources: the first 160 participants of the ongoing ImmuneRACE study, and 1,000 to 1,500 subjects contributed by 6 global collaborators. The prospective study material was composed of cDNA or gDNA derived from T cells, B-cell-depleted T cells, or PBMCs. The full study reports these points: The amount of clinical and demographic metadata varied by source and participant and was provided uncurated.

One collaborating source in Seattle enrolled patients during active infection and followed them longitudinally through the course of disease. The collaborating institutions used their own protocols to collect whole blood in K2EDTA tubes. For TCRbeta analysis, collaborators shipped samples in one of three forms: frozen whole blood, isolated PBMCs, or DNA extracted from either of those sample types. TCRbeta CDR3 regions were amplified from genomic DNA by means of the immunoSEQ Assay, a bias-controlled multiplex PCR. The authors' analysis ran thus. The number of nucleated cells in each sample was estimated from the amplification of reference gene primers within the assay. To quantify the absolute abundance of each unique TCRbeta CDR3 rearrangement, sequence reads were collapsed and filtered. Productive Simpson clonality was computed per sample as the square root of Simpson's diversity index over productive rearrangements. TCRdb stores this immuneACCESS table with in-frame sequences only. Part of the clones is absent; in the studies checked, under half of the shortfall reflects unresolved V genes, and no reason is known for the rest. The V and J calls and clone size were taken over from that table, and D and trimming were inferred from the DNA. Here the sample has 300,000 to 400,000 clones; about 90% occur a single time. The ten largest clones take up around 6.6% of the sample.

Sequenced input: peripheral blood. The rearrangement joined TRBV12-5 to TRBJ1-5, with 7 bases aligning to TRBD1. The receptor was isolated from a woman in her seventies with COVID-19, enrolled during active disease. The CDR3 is CASGLILDRVGQPQHF. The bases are TGTGCTAGTGGTTTGATATTAGACAGGGTGGGACAGCCCCAGCATTTT.